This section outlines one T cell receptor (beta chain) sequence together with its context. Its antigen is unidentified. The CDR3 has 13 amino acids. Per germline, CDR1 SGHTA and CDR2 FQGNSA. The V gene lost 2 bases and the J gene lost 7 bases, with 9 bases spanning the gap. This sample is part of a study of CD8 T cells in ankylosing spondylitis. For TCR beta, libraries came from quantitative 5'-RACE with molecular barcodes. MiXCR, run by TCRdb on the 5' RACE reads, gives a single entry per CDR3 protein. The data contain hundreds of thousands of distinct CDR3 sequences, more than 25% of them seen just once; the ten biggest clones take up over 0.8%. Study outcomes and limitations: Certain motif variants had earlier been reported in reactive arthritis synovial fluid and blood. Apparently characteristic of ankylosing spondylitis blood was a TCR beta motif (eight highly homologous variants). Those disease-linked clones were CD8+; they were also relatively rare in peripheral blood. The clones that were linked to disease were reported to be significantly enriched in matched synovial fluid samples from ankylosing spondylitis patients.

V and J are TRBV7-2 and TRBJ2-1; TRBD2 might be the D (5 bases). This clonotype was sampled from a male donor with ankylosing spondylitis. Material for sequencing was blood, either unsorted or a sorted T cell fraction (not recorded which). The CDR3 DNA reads TGTGCCAGCAGCTTACGGGGTGTGAATGAGCAGTTCTTC. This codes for CASSLRGVNEQFF.